The T cell receptor beta chain under discussion was sequenced for a study of cytomegalovirus exposure and HLA in healthy donors (dated by TCRdb to the late 2010s). The study in broad terms: According to an earlier analysis of 587 of the donors, about 190 million T cells yielded 117 million unique TCR beta sequences and approximately 300 Gb of sequence data. A later analysis re-analyzed previously published TCR beta repertoires from approximately 670 donors and added high-resolution HLA genotyping to study TCR occurrence patterns. Because of strong linkage in the cohort, roughly 5 DR-DQ haplotypes were treated as single units for association and clustering. Typing coverage varied by locus: roughly 620-630 donors for A, B, C, DRB1 and DQB1; roughly 510 for DQA1; about 590 for DPA1; roughly 470 for DPB1. In a later genetic analysis, genome-wide SNP genotypes for about 60% of the 666 donors were used, and that subset was treated as a discovery cohort. A separate validation cohort of roughly 130 different subjects was used in addition to the roughly 700-subject first cohort. High-throughput TCR immunosequencing, statistical association of individual TCRs with disease status, and machine learning were combined to predict cytomegalovirus infection status. Donor age, sex, ethnicity and CMV serostatus were compiled alongside the repertoire data. Around 300 gigabases of sequencing data and 70 million to 85 million unique TCR sequences were included in an early release covering around 600 HLA-typed donors. The study aimed to test whether cataloging public T cell receptors could reveal signatures of past pathogen exposure. The T cell repertoires of several hundred subjects were profiled by immunosequencing and related to cytomegalovirus serostatus. Across around 400 genotyped donors of the cohort, an average of about 240,000 unique TCR beta nucleotide sequences per donor were sequenced, and 15% to 20% of those sequences were non-productive. An earlier analysis of about 600 of the donors used high-throughput TCR beta sequencing to judge whether each TCR beta V gene segment behaved as functional or pseudogenic. The later analysis used no new phenotypic data to find candidate immune exposures, relying instead on TCR beta sequences and their occurrence across donors. HLA typing included class I and class II loci at four-digit resolution. All discovery cohort repertoires had been generated on a single sequencing platform. The genetic ancestry cluster associated with self-reported Caucasian donors included roughly four fifths of the roughly 400 genotyped donors. The research as a whole found: A later genetic analysis reported fewer N-insertions in productive TCRs among donors in an Asian-associated ancestry cluster than the roughly 620-donor mean. Presence/absence analyses assumed roughly uniform sequencing depth across donors, an assumption that may not hold. The classifier was reported to diagnose cytomegalovirus status with high specificity and sensitivity in both the original cohort and the validation cohort. Several of the top co-occurrence clusters appeared to be linked to parvovirus B19, influenza, CMV and Epstein-Barr virus, according to a later analysis. In the study, roughly 160 TCR beta chains were listed as associated with cytomegalovirus. A further reported finding was that TCR beta sequences accurately predicted the HLA-A and HLA-B alleles for most subjects in the first cohort. Across donors, most TCR sequences were observed very rarely, whereas some public TCRs were present in many individuals. Some IMGT-functional V segments, including TRBV6-2 and TRBV6-3, could not be told apart with the 87-base-pair reads, so those segments were excluded. In a later analysis, around 15,000 TCR beta sequences were associated with specific HLA alleles at a false discovery rate of 0.05. This cohort had only TCR beta chains sequenced, and the lack of alpha or paired-chain data limited which features could be detected. Most CMV-associated TCR beta chains appeared to be HLA-restricted in a later analysis, and the HLA associations seemed to be driven largely by CMV exposure. CMV serostatus was the only immune exposure information available for the cohort. A later genetic analysis associated a missense DCLRE1C variant with V-gene and J-gene trimming of TCR beta chains, and an independent cohort replicated the association. When HLA alleles, especially DR and DQ, strongly co-occurred, attributing TCR associations to individual alleles was difficult. A few of the identified cytomegalovirus-associated TCR beta chains were confirmed in vitro to be specific for cytomegalovirus antigens. The sequencing pipeline was judged likely to have produced a cluster of highly shared sequence variants as a technical artifact. The authors suggested that the approach could potentially be generalized to other disease states and immunological phenotypes. Compared with equally common non-associated chains, HLA-associated TCR beta chains in a later analysis were more clonally expanded and had lower generation probabilities. In an earlier analysis of roughly 500 of the donors, most TCR beta V segments appeared in productive rearrangements about 87% or about 30% of the time, broadly matching IMGT annotations. Because counts were too low, approximately 18 rarely observed V segments, including chromosome 9 orphons, were excluded from the earlier analysis of 587 of the donors. Correlated functional status among segregating V segments might be attributable to linkage disequilibrium, but an unknown experimental factor could not be ruled out. A later analysis found that TCR association rates varied across HLA loci, with DRB1 alleles showing the most associated TCRs and HLA-C alleles the fewest. HLA typing was unavailable for some donors at each locus, so association tests used only the typed subset.

For CDR1 and CDR2, the germline V gene (reference sequence) lists LNHDA and SQIVND. V and J are truncated by 7 bases and 2 bases respectively, leaving an intervening sequence of 15 bases. Taken from cysteine to phenylalanine, the CDR3 has 14 residues. The retained sequence is limited to the CDR3, 42 bases, with the frame set at the first base. Of note for this clone: Its specific antigen is unknown. Base qualities are missing; no much larger clone stands one base away.

The cohort was made up of approximately 700 healthy bone marrow donors. All cohort members were sampled while nominally healthy, although unrecorded immune exposures were likely present. The donor was CMV seropositive and was included in the group of 289 seropositive cohort members. A peripheral blood sample was provided by each donor, and peripheral blood mononuclear cells were used for TCR beta sequencing. Genomic DNA extraction from the blood cell samples was performed with the Qiagen DNeasy Blood Extraction Kit. Preparation of the library involved the immunoSEQ multiplex PCR assay. A mixture of 60 forward primers for TCR Vbeta segments and 13 reverse primers for TCR Jbeta segments was used in the multiplex PCR. Amplification of the CDR3 region of rearranged TCR beta genes was performed with a multiplex PCR assay on genomic DNA. The Illumina HiSeq System was used to sequence the amplified TCR beta libraries as 87-base-pair reads. The original methods were these. Across the 666 repertoires, a later analysis counted some 80 million unique TCR beta chains, 9.5 million to 12 million of which were shared by at least two donors. Raw reads were error-corrected and collapsed into unique sequences with a nearest-neighbor algorithm that merged closely related sequences to remove PCR and sequencing errors. To assign V, D and J gene segments, CDR3 sequences were aligned to IMGT reference sequences. Each retained sequence needed at least a six-nucleotide match to both a V gene segment and a J gene segment. A rearrangement counted as productive if the CDR3 had no stop codons and remained in frame with V and J, and every other rearrangement counted as non-productive. CDR3 was defined according to IMGT convention as the region running from the second conserved V-encoded cysteine to the conserved J-encoded phenylalanine. Sequences without an unambiguous match to a single V gene segment were excluded from the earlier analysis of over 500 of the donors. An earlier analysis of about 590 of the donors classified V segments as functional when productive rearrangements were above 56.7% and as segregating when the standard deviation between donors was above 5%. A statistical classification framework was developed to diagnose cytomegalovirus status using the catalog of TCR beta chain sequences. In a later analysis, TCR nucleotide sequences were compared against IMGT/GENE-DB human TR gene sequences so that V and J genes could be assigned. In a later analysis, CDR3 sequences and most-parsimonious VDJ recombination scenarios were assigned using the TCRdist pipeline. In a later analysis, each TCR beta chain was defined by its CDR3 amino acid sequence together with its V-gene family, and reads lacking a unique V-gene family were excluded. A later analysis removed nearly 600 highly shared, low-generation-probability nucleotide sequences to deal with suspected cross-contamination and a sequencing artifact. A later analysis calculated a clonal expansion index for each public chain from normalized within-repertoire ranks of inferred template counts. In a later analysis, generation probabilities were computed with a VDJ recombination model fitted to out-of-frame rearrangements, and the resulting probabilities were checked against IGoR. In a later analysis, hypergeometric tests were used to score TCR-TCR, TCR-HLA and TCR-CMV co-occurrence, with a repertoire-size bias correction applied to TCR pairs. In a later analysis, false discovery rates were estimated by permuting HLA or CMV assignments 20 times. In a later analysis, co-occurring TCRs were grouped with DBSCAN, and TCRdist sequence similarity was added when clustering was performed within HLA-allele-positive subsets. Co-occurrence clustering excluded repertoires with fewer than 30,000 or more than 120,000 public chains, plus five with anomalous nucleotide sharing. In TCRdb, the immuneACCESS table is reduced to in-frame sequences with V and J assigned. These tables do not hold every clone; where another copy was compared, an unresolved V gene accounts for under half, and the others remain unexplained. V, J and clone size derive from that table, while D and trimming were established from the DNA sequence. The table for this sample lists fewer than 150,000 clones; approximately 69% of them were counted only once. Jointly, the top ten make up around 4.3% of the sample.

The sequence links TRBV19 to TRBJ2-7, and perhaps TRBD1 as D gene, on 6 matching bases. The TCR comes from a woman between 35 and 50 years old in good health and CMV-seropositive. Material: PBMCs. The base sequence is TGTGCCAGTACCCCGGACAGCCTTACCTACGAGCAGTACTTC. Its amino acids are CASTPDSLTYEQYF.